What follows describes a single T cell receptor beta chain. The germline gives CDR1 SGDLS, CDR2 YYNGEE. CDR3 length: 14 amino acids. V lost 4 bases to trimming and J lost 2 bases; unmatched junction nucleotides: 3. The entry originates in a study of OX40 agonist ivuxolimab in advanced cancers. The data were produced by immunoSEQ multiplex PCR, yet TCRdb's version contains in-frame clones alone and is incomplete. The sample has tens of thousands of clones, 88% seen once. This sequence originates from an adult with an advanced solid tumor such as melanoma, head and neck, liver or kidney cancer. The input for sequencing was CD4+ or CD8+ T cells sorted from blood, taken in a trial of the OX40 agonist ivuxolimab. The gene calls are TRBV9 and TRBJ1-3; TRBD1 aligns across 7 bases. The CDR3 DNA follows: TGTGCCAGCAGCCGGACAGGAGCTGGAAACACCATATATTTT. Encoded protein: CASSRTGAGNTIYF.